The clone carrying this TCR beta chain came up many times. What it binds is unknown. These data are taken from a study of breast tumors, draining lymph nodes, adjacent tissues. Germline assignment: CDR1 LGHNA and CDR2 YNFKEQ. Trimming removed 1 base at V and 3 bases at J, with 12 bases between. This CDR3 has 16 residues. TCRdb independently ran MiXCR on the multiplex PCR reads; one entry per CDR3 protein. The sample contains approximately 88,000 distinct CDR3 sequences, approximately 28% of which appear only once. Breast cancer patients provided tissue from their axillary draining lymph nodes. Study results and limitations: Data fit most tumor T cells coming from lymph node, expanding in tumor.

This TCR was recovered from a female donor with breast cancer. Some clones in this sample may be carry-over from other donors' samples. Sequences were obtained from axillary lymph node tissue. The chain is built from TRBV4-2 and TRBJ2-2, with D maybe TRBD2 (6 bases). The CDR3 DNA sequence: TGTGCCAGCAGCCAAGGAAATAGCGGTTACACCGGGGAGCTGTTTTTT. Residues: CASSQGNSGYTGELFF.